The rows below give T cell receptor beta chains drawn from one sample of a study of T cells in Graves' hyperthyroidism and ophthalmopathy. A single record per CDR3 protein comes from TCRdb applying MiXCR to the multiplex PCR reads. Of over 400,000 distinct CDR3 sequences in the sample, around 15% were seen once. The sequencing input was blood. The receptor source for this set is a young man with Graves' ophthalmopathy. CDR3s include the opening cysteine and the closing phenylalanine or tryptophan. D genes are given only for firm matches. Expanded clones get a size class; other rows say once, few or many, or leave the size out.

>TRBJ2-7|many|TRBV27|TRBD1
TGTGCCAGCAGTTCCTGGGGGGACAGGGGCTTCTACGAGCAGTACTTC
CASSSWGDRGFYEQYF
>TRBJ1-2|many|TRBV10-3|NA
TGTGCCATCAGTGGAGGGGACAAGGGATCCTATGGCTACACCTTC
CAISGGDKGSYGYTF
>TRBJ2-5|few|TRBV7-9|NA
TGTGCCAGCAGTACCCCAGGGAATGGACAAGAGACCCAGTACTTC
CASSTPGNGQETQYF
>TRBJ1-1|many|TRBV6-1|TRBD1
TGTGCCAGTCGGTCGGGACAGGGGGCGGTTGAAGCTTTCTTT
CASRSGQGAVEAFF
>TRBJ1-1|many|TRBV6-1|NA
TGTGCCAGCAGTGAAAGATTTATGAACACTGAAGCTTTCTTT
CASSERFMNTEAFF
>TRBJ1-1|many|TRBV18|TRBD1
TGTGCCAGCTCACCCGGACAGGGGGCGGAAGCTTTCTTT
CASSPGQGAEAFF
>TRBJ1-2|many|TRBV3-1|NA
TGTGCCAGCAGCCAAGAGAACTATGGCTACACCTTC
CASSQENYGYTF
>TRBJ2-1|NA|TRBV12-3/TRBV12-4|TRBD2
TGTGCCAGCAGTCGGACTAGCGGCTACTACAATGAGCAGTTCTTC
CASSRTSGYYNEQFF
>TRBJ2-7|many|TRBV10-3|NA
TGTGCCATCAGTGAGTCGGGCAGGGGACGCGAGCAGTACTTC
CAISESGRGREQYF
>TRBJ2-5|few|TRBV5-1|TRBD1
TGCGCCAGCAGATTCACCGTTGACAGGGGATTTCAAGAGACCCAGTACTTC
CASRFTVDRGFQETQYF
>TRBJ1-2|NA|TRBV19|NA
TGTGCCAGTAGCACACCAGCTGGGGGTTCTGTTTATGGCTACACCTTC
CASSTPAGGSVYGYTF
>TRBJ1-2|many|TRBV12-5|NA
TGTGCTAGTGGTTTGGGGGGGGGACCTAACTATGGCTACACCTTC
CASGLGGGPNYGYTF
>TRBJ1-2|many|TRBV7-9|NA
TGTGCCAGCAGCTTTTCAGGACAGAACTATGGCTACACCTTC
CASSFSGQNYGYTF
>TRBJ2-2|few|TRBV27|NA
TGTGCCAGCAGTCACTCCGGGACTCACACCGGGGAGCTGTTTTTT
CASSHSGTHTGELFF
>TRBJ2-7|many|TRBV20-1|NA
TGCAGTGCTAGAGATCTCAGGGGTAGGGAGCAGTACTTC
CSARDLRGREQYF
>TRBJ2-7|many|TRBV6-1|NA
TGTGCCAGCAGTAGTATAGTCCTCTACGAGCAGTACTTC
CASSSIVLYEQYF
>TRBJ2-1|many|TRBV7-9|NA
TGTGCCAGCAGCTTAGAGGGGACGGGTTCTCCTAGGGATGAGCAGTTCTTC
CASSLEGTGSPRDEQFF
>TRBJ2-4|NA|TRBV19|NA
TGTGCCAGTAGCCCCCCCCTAGGATTCAAAAACATTCAGTACTTC
CASSPPLGFKNIQYF
>TRBJ1-2|few|TRBV10-3|TRBD1
TGTGCCACTCAACGACAGGGTGGCTATGGCTACACCTTC
CATQRQGGYGYTF
>TRBJ2-5|few|TRBV5-1|NA
TGCGCCAGCAGCTGGGACTGGCAAGAGACCCAGTACTTC
CASSWDWQETQYF
>TRBJ2-3|many|TRBV20-1|NA
TGCAGTGCTAGAAAGCCGGACACCTTTACGCAGTATTTT
CSARKPDTFTQYF
>TRBJ2-6|many|TRBV20-1|NA
TGCAGTGCCCCACCTCAGGGCTCTGGGGCCAACGTCCTGACTTTC
CSAPPQGSGANVLTF
>TRBJ2-3|few|TRBV5-1|TRBD2
TGCGCCAGCAGCACCGGGGGGGGGCTGCTAATCACAGATACGCAGTATTTT
CASSTGGGLLITDTQYF
>TRBJ2-7|few|TRBV4-2|TRBD1
TGTGCCAGCAGCCAACCGCACCGACAGGACAGGGCCCACGAGCAGTACTTC
CASSQPHRQDRAHEQYF
>TRBJ1-1|many|TRBV7-2|NA
TGTGCCAGCAGCTCTCTAGGAAAAGGAAACACTGAAGCTTTCTTT
CASSSLGKGNTEAFF
>TRBJ1-5|few|TRBV7-9|NA
TGTGCCAGCAGCTTAGAAGGCAAATCAGGGTCCAATCAGCCCCAGCATTTT
CASSLEGKSGSNQPQHF
>TRBJ2-1|few|TRBV24-1|NA
TGTGCCACCAGTCCGCAGCCCGAACATGAGCAGTTCTTC
CATSPQPEHEQFF
>TRBJ1-2|few|TRBV25-1|NA
TGTGCCAGCAGTGACCGGGACCTCTATGGCTACACCTTC
CASSDRDLYGYTF
>TRBJ1-3|once|TRBV11-2|NA
TGTGCCAGCAGCTTAGTCCAGCGGGGGGCGAACGGAAACACCATATATTTT
CASSLVQRGANGNTIYF
>TRBJ2-1|many|TRBV11-2|NA
TGTGCCAGCAGACTCCCCTTGGGTGCCAATGAGCAGTTCTTC
CASRLPLGANEQFF
>TRBJ2-6|many|TRBV6-5|NA
TGTGCCAGCAGTTACTCCGGCTCTGGGGCCAACGTCCTGACTTTC
CASSYSGSGANVLTF
>TRBJ2-4|NA|TRBV2|NA
TGTGCCAGCACCATGGATAACATTCAGTACTTC
CASTMDNIQYF
>TRBJ1-3|few|TRBV19|NA
TGTGCCAGTATTCCGACCAGGGACTCTGGAAACACCATATATTTT
CASIPTRDSGNTIYF
>TRBJ2-5|many|TRBV12-3/TRBV12-4|NA
TGTGCCAGCACCCAGGACAGTGCCCGAGGGGCCCAGTACTTC
CASTQDSARGAQYF
>TRBJ2-5|NA|TRBV4-1|TRBD1
TGCGCCAGCAGCCAAGAATTTGGAGGGACAGGGAGGGGAGAGACCCAGTACTTC
CASSQEFGGTGRGETQYF
>TRBJ1-4|NA|TRBV20-1|NA
TGCAGTGCTAGAGATCAAGGACAGTGGGGTGAAAAACTGTTTTTT
CSARDQGQWGEKLFF
>TRBJ2-3|few|TRBV6-4|NA
TGTGCCAGCAGCCCGACAGCCAGCACAGATACGCAGTATTTT
CASSPTASTDTQYF
>TRBJ2-2|few|TRBV25-1|NA
TGTGCCAGCAGTGAATTCCGGCACCCGAACACCGGGGAGCTGTTTTTT
CASSEFRHPNTGELFF
>TRBJ2-1|NA|TRBV6-4|NA
TGTGCCAGCAGTCCAGAAGGGAAGGGGTACAATGAGCAGTTCTTC
CASSPEGKGYNEQFF
>TRBJ1-3|NA|TRBV29-1|NA
TGCAGCGTTGTGGAGGGCAGCTCTGGAAACACCATATATTTT
CSVVEGSSGNTIYF